This paragraph reports one T cell receptor beta chain. What it binds is not known. Trimming removed 10 bases from V and 6 bases from J, with 19 bases in between. The CDR3 runs 14 residues. In germline, CDR1 is MDHEN, CDR2 SYDVKM. At the deep level, the assay was run. As handled by the study authors: Filtering differed because ImmunoSEQ produced junction-only sequences that carried no quality scores. Repertoires were generated with immunoSEQ multiplex PCR, while TCRdb's copy carries only in-frame clones and drops some. The V and J calls and clone size come from that table; D and trimming were worked out from the DNA. Among around 990,000 clones listed, approximately 75% were seen once. The data are from a study of shared clonotypes between healthy human individuals. Study-wide points: It was the few donors that limited the genetic and exposure-history diversity represented. Estimated clonotype richness was generally higher in naive than memory subsets.

This rearrangement joins TRBV28 to TRBJ2-1; tentative D call: TRBD1 (5 bases). What was sequenced was memory CD4+ T cells from PBMCs. Subset here: CD45RA-negative fraction. The sequence was obtained from a man between 18 and 29 years old in good health. Some clones in this sample may be carry-over from other donors' samples. CDR3 loop: CATEGAGASNEQFF. The CDR3 DNA sequence: TGTGCCACCGAAGGGGCAGGAGCTTCCAATGAGCAGTTCTTC.